Listed below are T cell receptor beta chains from one sample, sequenced in a study of early T cells in non-severe SARS-CoV-2 infection. Each CDR3 protein gets one entry after TCRdb re-called the 5' RACE reads with MiXCR. The sample holds 75,000 to 80,000 distinct CDR3 sequences; around 10% are singletons and the top ten take 12%. Sequenced here: whole blood, sampled at baseline. These receptors were obtained from an adult who was a healthcare worker with PCR-confirmed SARS-CoV-2 infection or an uninfected control (not recorded which). CDR3s include the opening cysteine and the closing phenylalanine or tryptophan. The D gene is left open where the match is weak. The size entry is marked missing in some rows and otherwise reads once, few, many or a size class.

many,TRBD1,TRBV3-1,TRBJ1-6,CASSRQGSSYNSPLHF,TGTGCCAGCAGCCGACAGGGAAGCTCCTATAATTCACCCCTCCACTTT
many,NA,TRBV12-3/TRBV12-4,TRBJ1-2,CASSLADDRGYTF,TGTGCCAGCAGTTTAGCGGACGACCGTGGCTACACCTTC
NA,NA,TRBV6-5,TRBJ2-1,CASSFGNAHNEQFF,TGTGCCAGCAGTTTTGGAAATGCTCACAATGAGCAGTTCTTC
many,TRBD2,TRBV12-3/TRBV12-4,TRBJ2-5,CASRLGLASIETQYF,TGTGCCAGCAGGTTGGGACTAGCTTCGATCGAGACCCAGTACTTC
many,TRBD1,TRBV5-6,TRBJ1-2,CASSSATGGVYGYTF,TGTGCCAGCAGCTCCGCAACAGGGGGCGTCTATGGCTACACCTTC
many,NA,TRBV12-3/TRBV12-4,TRBJ1-2,CASTPAPRFGYTF,TGTGCCAGCACCCCCGCCCCCAGGTTTGGCTACACCTTC
NA,TRBD2,TRBV20-1,TRBJ2-7,CSASSSGGSRYF,TGCAGTGCTAGTTCTAGCGGGGGGTCTAGGTACTTC
once,NA,TRBV19,TRBJ2-1,CASGLQEQFF,TGTGCCAGCGGTCTCCAGGAGCAGTTCTTC
NA,NA,TRBV7-9,TRBJ2-2,CANSPAGPGELFF,TGTGCCAACAGCCCGGCCGGTCCCGGGGAGCTGTTTTTT
many,TRBD1,TRBV18,TRBJ1-5,CASSINRGNQPQHF,TGTGCCAGCTCAATCAACAGGGGGAATCAGCCCCAGCATTTT
NA,NA,TRBV6-5,TRBJ1-2,CASSYSRGENRDGYTF,TGTGCCAGCAGTTACTCGAGGGGGGAAAATCGAGATGGCTACACCTTC
few,NA,TRBV6-5,TRBJ1-2,CASSYPGMVDGYTF,TGTGCCAGCAGTTACCCAGGGATGGTTGATGGCTACACCTTC
NA,NA,TRBV20-1,TRBJ1-5,CSARHLNQPQHF,TGCAGTGCTAGACACCTTAATCAGCCCCAGCATTTT
NA,NA,TRBV27,TRBJ2-7,CASRILGTRSSYEQYF,TGTGCCAGCAGGATCCTGGGGACGAGAAGCTCCTACGAGCAGTACTTC
few,NA,TRBV9,TRBJ1-2,CASSAQDMEGYTF,TGTGCCAGCAGCGCACAGGATATGGAGGGCTACACCTTC
many,NA,TRBV13,TRBJ1-6,CASSLNRVGARSPLHF,TGTGCCAGCAGCTTAAACAGGGTAGGGGCTAGGTCACCCCTCCACTTT
NA,NA,TRBV4-1,TRBJ1-2,CASSQLWRGAVGYTF,TGCGCCAGCAGCCAGCTATGGCGGGGGGCGGTTGGCTACACCTTC
NA,TRBD2,TRBV5-1,TRBJ2-3,CASSFGLAGEGTQYF,TGCGCCAGCAGCTTCGGACTAGCGGGGGAAGGTACGCAGTATTTT
many,TRBD1,TRBV6-4,TRBJ2-2,CASSDRDSVGELFF,TGTGCCAGCAGTGACAGGGACAGCGTCGGGGAGCTGTTTTTT
NA,NA,TRBV5-1,TRBJ2-1,CASSLVGLGREGEQFF,TGCGCCAGCAGCTTGGTAGGTCTTGGCAGGGAAGGTGAGCAGTTCTTC
many,TRBD2,TRBV10-3,TRBJ2-3,CAIRSSGGADTQYF,TGTGCCATCAGGAGTAGCGGGGGTGCAGATACGCAGTATTTT
few,NA,TRBV3-1,TRBJ1-3,CASSQTAAGNTIYF,TGTGCCAGCAGCCAGACAGCCGCTGGAAACACCATATATTTT
few,NA,TRBV5-1,TRBJ2-1,CASSEDSSYNEQFF,TGCGCCAGCAGCGAGGACAGCTCCTACAATGAGCAGTTCTTC
NA,TRBD1,TRBV18,TRBJ1-4,CASSRLDRGLQATNEKLFF,TGTGCCAGCTCACGCCTCGACAGGGGCCTCCAGGCAACTAATGAAAAACTGTTTTTT
few,NA,TRBV3-1,TRBJ1-2,CASSQDRTRYTF,TGTGCCAGCAGCCAAGATCGTACCCGCTACACCTTC
NA,TRBD1,TRBV28,TRBJ2-7,CATAAGGIYEQYF,TGTGCCACCGCGGCAGGGGGTATCTACGAGCAGTACTTC
few,NA,TRBV12-3/TRBV12-4,TRBJ2-6,CASSLQPSGANVLTF,TGTGCCAGCAGTTTGCAACCCTCTGGGGCCAACGTCCTGACTTTC
many,NA,TRBV11-2,TRBJ2-7,CASSLRGRYEQYF,TGTGCCAGCAGCTTAAGGGGACGGTACGAGCAGTACTTC
many,NA,TRBV12-3/TRBV12-4,TRBJ1-1,CASSLKMNTEAFF,TGTGCCAGCAGTTTAAAGATGAACACTGAAGCTTTCTTT
NA,TRBD1,TRBV6-5,TRBJ1-6,CASSRQGENSPLHF,TGTGCCAGCAGTCGACAGGGAGAAAATTCACCCCTCCACTTT
NA,NA,TRBV3-1,TRBJ1-2,CASSQDIGGYYGYTF,TGTGCCAGCAGCCAAGATATAGGCGGATACTATGGCTACACCTTC
many,TRBD2,TRBV29-1,TRBJ2-7,CSALAGINEQYF,TGCAGCGCACTAGCGGGGATCAACGAGCAGTACTTC
NA,NA,TRBV7-9,TRBJ1-5,CASSLGVYGNQPQHF,TGTGCCAGCAGCTTGGGGGTATATGGCAATCAGCCCCAGCATTTT
NA,NA,TRBV7-3,TRBJ1-6,CASSLEASSPLHF,TGTGCCAGCAGCTTAGAGGCGTCTTCACCCCTCCACTTT
few,NA,TRBV20-1,TRBJ2-1,CSAPRVGGYNEQFF,TGCAGTGCTCCGCGTGTGGGCGGGTACAATGAGCAGTTCTTC
NA,TRBD1,TRBV6-1,TRBJ2-3,CASRVQGVTSTDTQYF,TGTGCCAGCAGGGTACAGGGGGTGACTAGCACAGATACGCAGTATTTT
few,TRBD1,TRBV12-3/TRBV12-4,TRBJ1-6,CASSLRGRVDSPLHF,TGTGCCAGCAGCCTGAGGGGGCGGGTAGATTCACCCCTCCACTTT
many,NA,TRBV7-8,TRBJ1-1,CASSLARPAPNTEAFF,TGTGCCAGCAGCTTAGCGCGGCCAGCACCCAACACTGAAGCTTTCTTT
few,TRBD1,TRBV12-3/TRBV12-4,TRBJ1-4,CASSFSRGYEKLFF,TGTGCCAGCAGTTTTTCCAGGGGGTATGAAAAACTGTTTTTT
many,NA,TRBV5-5,TRBJ2-3,CASSGRPWGRDTQYF,TGTGCCAGCAGCGGCCGTCCCTGGGGACGAGATACGCAGTATTTT
few,NA,TRBV3-1,TRBJ2-2,CASSQGLGNTGELFF,TGTGCCAGCAGCCAAGGATTGGGCAACACCGGGGAGCTGTTTTTT
NA,NA,TRBV29-1,TRBJ2-1,CSVVPGADEQFF,TGCAGCGTTGTCCCGGGGGCTGATGAGCAGTTCTTC